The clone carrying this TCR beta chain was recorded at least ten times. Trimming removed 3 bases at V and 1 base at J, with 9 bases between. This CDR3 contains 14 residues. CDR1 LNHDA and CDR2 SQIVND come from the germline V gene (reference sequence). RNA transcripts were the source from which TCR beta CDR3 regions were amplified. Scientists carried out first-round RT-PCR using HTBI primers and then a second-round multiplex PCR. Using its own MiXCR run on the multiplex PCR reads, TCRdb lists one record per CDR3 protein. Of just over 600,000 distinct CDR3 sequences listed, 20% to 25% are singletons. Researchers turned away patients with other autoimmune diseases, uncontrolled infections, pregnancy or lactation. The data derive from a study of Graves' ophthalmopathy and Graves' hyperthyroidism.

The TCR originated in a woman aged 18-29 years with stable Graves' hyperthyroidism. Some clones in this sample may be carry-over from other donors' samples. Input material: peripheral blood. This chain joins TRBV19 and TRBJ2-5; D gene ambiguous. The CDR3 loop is CASSIVAGQETQYF. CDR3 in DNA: TGTGCCAGTAGTATTGTGGCAGGCCAAGAGACCCAGTACTTC.